This TCR beta chain was retrieved from a study of prognosis after radiotherapy for stage I lung cancer. Whole-study context: Among the non-small cell lung cancer patients, all were considered medically inoperable. A biologically effective dose of at least 100 Gy came via 3-5 SBRT fractions. Study outcomes and limitations: It was not determined whether the expanded TCR clones were tumor-specific.

Sample share makes this clonotype medium-sized (0.01 to 0.1%). The antigen remains undetermined. Amplification of TCR beta CDR3 from genomic DNA used two-round multiplex PCR. First-round PCR employed TRBV- and TRBJ-specific primers for each gene. TCRdb itself ran the multiplex PCR reads through MiXCR, one entry per CDR3 protein. The sample carries around 11,000 distinct CDR3 sequences, roughly 51% recorded once. Germline V lookup: CDR1 SNHLY, CDR2 FYNNEI. CDR3 length: 11 residues. Trimming pared 7 bases from V and 2 bases from J, leaving 6 bases between. This receptor was identified in a donor aged 50 or older with non-small cell lung cancer. The gene calls are TRBV2 and TRBJ2-7; D uncertain. The sample here was PBMCs, taken before or after stereotactic body radiation therapy (not recorded which). The CDR3 region has the DNA TGTGCCAGCACTCGGGCCTACGAGCAGTACTTC. Residues: CASTRAYEQYF.